This T cell receptor beta chain was captured in a study of beta chain features in type 1 diabetes. The CDR3 totals 14 residues. The V and J ends lost 3 bases and 7 bases respectively, with 10 bases between them. Germline V CDR1 and CDR2: KGHSH, LQKENI. Findings of the study overall: All four CD4+ subsets from Type 1 diabetes patients carried moderately but significantly shorter TCRB CDR3s.

This clone was counted between two and nine times. Its antigen is unidentified. The same CDR3 also results from other DNA sequences found in this sample. What was sequenced were expressed TCRB transcripts, since all of the isolated RNA had been reverse transcribed. Assay used: immunoSEQ multiplex PCR; TCRdb lists only in-frame clones, some missing. The table includes 600,000 to 700,000 clones, around an eighth detected once. The gene calls are TRBV18 and TRBJ1-6; weak D call: TRBD1 (6 bases). The sequenced sample consisted of naive CD4+ T cells from blood. The sequence came from a man aged 25-45 years with type 1 diabetes. CDR3 DNA: TGTGCCAGCTCACCGGGGCAGGGGAATTCACCCCTCCACTTT. Translated, it gives CASSPGQGNSPLHF.